This T cell receptor (beta chain) emerged from a study of T cell repertoires in cytomegalovirus infection. The overall study: The authors relied on CMV epitopes, both recently identified HLA-C-restricted and well-studied HLA-B-restricted. Study findings and constraints: HLA-C-restricted TCR beta clonotypes specific for CMV led the ex vivo response.

One entry per CDR3 protein, called by TCRdb with MiXCR from the reads. Here the sample spans roughly 340,000 distinct CDR3 sequences, 25% to 30% being singletons. In regard to this clonotype: The antigen remains unidentified.

CDR1 and CDR2 (germline): DFQATT, SNEGSKA (reference sequence). The CDR3 is made up of 17 amino acids. V lost 5 bases and J lost 0; bases outside the gene matches: 10. Source: cultured PBMCs, taken from culture after CMV antigen stimulation. This sequence originates from a human donor in good health (CMV status not recorded). Some clones in this sample may be carry-over from other donors' samples. The chain links TRBV20-1 to TRBJ2-3, with 11 bases identical to TRBD2. The CDR3 loop reads CSAPPVIAGGSTDTQYF. CDR3 DNA: TGCAGTGCTCCACCCGTGATAGCGGGGGGGAGCACAGATACGCAGTATTTT.